A single T cell receptor (beta chain) is shown here with its context. What it recognizes is unknown. The data originate from a study of cytomegalovirus exposure and HLA in healthy donors. The junction had 2 bases not matched to a gene; V was cut back by 2 bases and J by 3 bases. Germline values: CDR1 SGHRS, CDR2 YFSETQ. The CDR3 runs 14 residues. Points from the study as a whole: In an earlier analysis, productive rearrangement rates for most beta V segments clustered near 87% or 30%. There were under 200 TCR beta chains listed as cytomegalovirus-associated. Cytomegalovirus status was reportedly diagnosed by the classifier with high sensitivity and specificity. Later work showed greater clonal expansion in HLA-associated TCR beta chains than in equally common others.

This PCR relied on a set of 60 Vbeta primers and 13 Jbeta primers. Sequencing was performed with immunoSEQ multiplex PCR; in TCRdb, only in-frame clones are kept and a portion is missing. The sample lists about 160,000 clones, around 80% occurring once. This chain joins TRBV5-1 and TRBJ1-1; 9 positions match TRBD1. The clonotype originates from a human donor in good health. Source material: PBMCs. The CDR3 DNA reads as TGCGCCAGCAGCTTTACAGGGGGCTACACTGAAGCTTTCTTT. Translating it yields CASSFTGGYTEAFF.